These T cell receptor beta chains were read from a single sample in a study of T-cell reconstitution after alpha-beta-depleted transplantation in children. MiXCR, applied by TCRdb to the PCR reads, yields one record per CDR3 protein. Of 200,000 or so distinct CDR3 sequences listed, 5% to 6.5% are singletons. The source material was PBMCs, sampled before TCRalphabeta/CD19-depleted stem cell transplant. The receptors originated from a girl less than two years old with combined immunodeficiency, due to receive a stem cell transplant. Each CDR3 is given with its conserved first and last residue. A D gene is named only where the DNA matches it firmly. Clone size appears in some rows only: once, few, many, or a class for an expanded clone.

d_gene: TRBD2
v_gene: TRBV18
abundance: many
j_gene: TRBJ2-7
CDR3nt: TGTGCCAGCTCACCAGGGAGGGACGGTGAGCAGTACTTC
CDR3aa: CASSPGRDGEQYF

d_gene: TRBD1
v_gene: TRBV12-3/TRBV12-4
abundance: many
j_gene: TRBJ1-3
CDR3nt: TGTGCCAGCAGTTTAGCCCAGGGGGGAAGAAACACCATATATTTT
CDR3aa: CASSLAQGGRNTIYF

d_gene: NA
v_gene: TRBV5-1
abundance: many
j_gene: TRBJ2-5
CDR3nt: TGCGCCAGCAGCTTGGAGAGAGGGCAAGAGACCCAGTACTTC
CDR3aa: CASSLERGQETQYF

d_gene: TRBD2
v_gene: TRBV7-9
abundance: NA
j_gene: TRBJ2-7
CDR3nt: TGTGCCAGCAGCTTTAGCGGGGACTCCTACGAGCAGTACTTC
CDR3aa: CASSFSGDSYEQYF

d_gene: NA
v_gene: TRBV4-1
abundance: many
j_gene: TRBJ2-2
CDR3nt: TGCGCCAGCAGCCAAGATTCGTCTAACAGGGTCGGCACCGGGGAGCTGTTTTTT
CDR3aa: CASSQDSSNRVGTGELFF

d_gene: NA
v_gene: TRBV12-3/TRBV12-4
abundance: many
j_gene: TRBJ2-5
CDR3nt: TGTGCCAGCAGTTGGTCAGGGATTGAGACCCAGTACTTC
CDR3aa: CASSWSGIETQYF

d_gene: NA
v_gene: TRBV12-3/TRBV12-4
abundance: NA
j_gene: TRBJ1-1
CDR3nt: TGTGCCAGCAGTTTAAGTTCAGCCGCTAACACTGAAGCTTTCTTT
CDR3aa: CASSLSSAANTEAFF

d_gene: TRBD2
v_gene: TRBV9
abundance: many
j_gene: TRBJ2-1
CDR3nt: TGTGCCAGCAGCGGTGGGACTAGCAGTTACAATGAGCAGTTCTTC
CDR3aa: CASSGGTSSYNEQFF

d_gene: NA
v_gene: TRBV10-3
abundance: many
j_gene: TRBJ1-2
CDR3nt: TGTGCCATCAGTAGCAGGGATGGCTACACCTTC
CDR3aa: CAISSRDGYTF

d_gene: TRBD2
v_gene: TRBV29-1
abundance: many
j_gene: TRBJ2-1
CDR3nt: TGCAGCGGACGGTTGGGGGAGGGGTACAATGAGCAGTTCTTC
CDR3aa: CSGRLGEGYNEQFF

d_gene: TRBD2
v_gene: TRBV29-1
abundance: many
j_gene: TRBJ2-3
CDR3nt: TGCAGCGTTGCGGGTGGGACTAGCGGGGATTCAGGGGATACGCAGTATTTT
CDR3aa: CSVAGGTSGDSGDTQYF

d_gene: NA
v_gene: TRBV12-3/TRBV12-4
abundance: many
j_gene: TRBJ1-3
CDR3nt: TGTGCCAGCACCCTATTCCAGGGAAACACCATATATTTT
CDR3aa: CASTLFQGNTIYF

d_gene: NA
v_gene: TRBV6-2/TRBV6-3
abundance: many
j_gene: TRBJ2-3
CDR3nt: TGTGCCAGCACTCTTCCCACGGATACGCAGTATTTT
CDR3aa: CASTLPTDTQYF

d_gene: NA
v_gene: TRBV4-3
abundance: many
j_gene: TRBJ2-2
CDR3nt: TGCGCCAGCAGCCAAGGGTCCAGGGACGCCGGGGAGCTGTTTTTT
CDR3aa: CASSQGSRDAGELFF

d_gene: NA
v_gene: TRBV20-1
abundance: many
j_gene: TRBJ2-2
CDR3nt: TGCAGTGCTAGAGATTGGACACAGAACACCGGGGAGCTGTTTTTT
CDR3aa: CSARDWTQNTGELFF

d_gene: TRBD1
v_gene: TRBV4-1
abundance: many
j_gene: TRBJ2-1
CDR3nt: TGCGCCAGCAGCCCGGGACAGGGAAATGAGCAGTTCTTC
CDR3aa: CASSPGQGNEQFF

d_gene: NA
v_gene: TRBV28
abundance: many
j_gene: TRBJ2-7
CDR3nt: TGTGCCAGCAGTGACGGTCCCCCCGAGGAGCAGTACTTC
CDR3aa: CASSDGPPEEQYF

d_gene: NA
v_gene: TRBV4-2
abundance: many
j_gene: TRBJ2-2
CDR3nt: TGTGCCAGCAGCCAAGAGTGGGGCTCCGGGGAGCTGTTTTTT
CDR3aa: CASSQEWGSGELFF

d_gene: NA
v_gene: TRBV2
abundance: many
j_gene: TRBJ1-1
CDR3nt: TGTGCCAGCAGACCCGGTACAATGAACACTGAAGCTTTCTTT
CDR3aa: CASRPGTMNTEAFF

d_gene: NA
v_gene: TRBV4-3
abundance: few
j_gene: TRBJ2-7
CDR3nt: TGCGCCAGCAGCCAAGACCGAAGCACTTTGAACTACGAGCAGTACTTC
CDR3aa: CASSQDRSTLNYEQYF

d_gene: TRBD1
v_gene: TRBV4-3
abundance: many
j_gene: TRBJ2-2
CDR3nt: TGCGCCAGCAGCCAGGGTCCTGACAGGGTGAACACCGGGGAGCTGTTTTTT
CDR3aa: CASSQGPDRVNTGELFF

d_gene: TRBD1
v_gene: TRBV20-1
abundance: many
j_gene: TRBJ2-4
CDR3nt: TGCAGTGCATGGACAGGAAACATTCAGTACTTC
CDR3aa: CSAWTGNIQYF

d_gene: NA
v_gene: TRBV4-1
abundance: many
j_gene: TRBJ2-3
CDR3nt: TGCGCCAGCAGCCTGAAGGGTTTGGTACAAGATACGCAGTATTTT
CDR3aa: CASSLKGLVQDTQYF

d_gene: NA
v_gene: TRBV7-6
abundance: NA
j_gene: TRBJ2-7
CDR3nt: TGTGCCAGCAGCTTATACGTCGGAACCTACGAGCAGTACTTC
CDR3aa: CASSLYVGTYEQYF

d_gene: TRBD2
v_gene: TRBV18
abundance: many
j_gene: TRBJ2-5
CDR3nt: TGTGCCAGCTCACCCCTAGCGGGGGCCCACCCGGCCCAGTACTTC
CDR3aa: CASSPLAGAHPAQYF

d_gene: NA
v_gene: TRBV5-1
abundance: many
j_gene: TRBJ1-2
CDR3nt: TGCGCCAGCACCACGGGACAACGGGGTGGCTACACCTTC
CDR3aa: CASTTGQRGGYTF

d_gene: TRBD2
v_gene: TRBV2
abundance: many
j_gene: TRBJ2-1
CDR3nt: TGTGCCAGCCCATCTAGCGGGGGAAGCTACAATGAGCAGTTCTTC
CDR3aa: CASPSSGGSYNEQFF

d_gene: NA
v_gene: TRBV28
abundance: many
j_gene: TRBJ2-1
CDR3nt: TGTGCCAGCAGTTTCGTCGGGAGCTCCTACAATGAGCAGTTCTTC
CDR3aa: CASSFVGSSYNEQFF

d_gene: NA
v_gene: TRBV12-3/TRBV12-4
abundance: many
j_gene: TRBJ2-3
CDR3nt: NA
CDR3aa: CASSTSTQTDTQYF

d_gene: TRBD2
v_gene: TRBV4-2
abundance: many
j_gene: TRBJ2-3
CDR3nt: TGTGCCAGCAGCGACGGGACTAGTGGGGCAGATACGCAGTATTTT
CDR3aa: CASSDGTSGADTQYF

d_gene: TRBD1
v_gene: TRBV4-3
abundance: NA
j_gene: TRBJ2-1
CDR3nt: TGCGCCAGCAGCCAAGAAGGGGACAGGGCCTACAATGAGCAGTTCTTC
CDR3aa: CASSQEGDRAYNEQFF